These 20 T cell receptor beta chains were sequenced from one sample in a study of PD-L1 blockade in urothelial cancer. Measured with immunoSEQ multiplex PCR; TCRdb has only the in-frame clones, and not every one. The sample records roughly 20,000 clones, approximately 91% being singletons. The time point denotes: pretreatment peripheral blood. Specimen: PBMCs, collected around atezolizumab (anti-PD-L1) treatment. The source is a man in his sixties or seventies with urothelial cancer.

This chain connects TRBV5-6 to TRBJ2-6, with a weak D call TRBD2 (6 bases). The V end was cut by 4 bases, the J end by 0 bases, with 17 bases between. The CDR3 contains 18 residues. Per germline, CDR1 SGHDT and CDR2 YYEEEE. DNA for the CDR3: TGTGCCAGCAGCAGCGGTGGGGGGTTTACCTCTGGGGCCAACGTCCTGACTTTC. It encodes CASSSGGGFTSGANVLTF.

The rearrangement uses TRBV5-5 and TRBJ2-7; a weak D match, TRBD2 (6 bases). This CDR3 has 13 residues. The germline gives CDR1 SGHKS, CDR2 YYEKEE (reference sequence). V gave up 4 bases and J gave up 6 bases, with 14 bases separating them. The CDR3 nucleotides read TGTGCCAGCAGCCCACGGGACTCTTTCGAGCAGTACTTC. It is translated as CASSPRDSFEQYF. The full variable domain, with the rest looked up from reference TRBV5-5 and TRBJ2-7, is DAGVTQSPTHLIKTRGQQVTLRCSPISGHKSVSWYQQVLGQGPQFIFQYYEKEERGRGNFPDRFSARQFPNYSSELNVNALLLGDSALYLCASSPRDSFEQYFGPGTRLTVT.

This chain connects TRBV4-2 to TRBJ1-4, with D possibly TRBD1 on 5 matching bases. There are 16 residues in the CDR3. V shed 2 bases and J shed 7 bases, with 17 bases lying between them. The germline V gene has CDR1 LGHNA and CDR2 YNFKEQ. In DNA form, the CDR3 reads TGTGCCAGCAGCCAATTACTCTACGGACATCGTGAAAAACTGTTTTTT. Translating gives CASSQLLYGHREKLFF.

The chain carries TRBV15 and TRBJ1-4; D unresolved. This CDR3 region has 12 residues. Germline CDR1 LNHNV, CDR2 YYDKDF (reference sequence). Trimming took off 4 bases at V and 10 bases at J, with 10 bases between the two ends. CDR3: CATSTPRGKLFF. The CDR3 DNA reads TGTGCCACCAGCACCCCCCGAGGAAAACTGTTTTTT.

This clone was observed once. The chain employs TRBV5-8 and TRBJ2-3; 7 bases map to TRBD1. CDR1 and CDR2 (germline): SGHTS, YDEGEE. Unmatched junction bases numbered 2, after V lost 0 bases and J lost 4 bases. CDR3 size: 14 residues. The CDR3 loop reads CASSLDRGPDTQYF. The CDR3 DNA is TGTGCCAGCAGCTTGGACAGGGGCCCAGATACGCAGTATTTT.

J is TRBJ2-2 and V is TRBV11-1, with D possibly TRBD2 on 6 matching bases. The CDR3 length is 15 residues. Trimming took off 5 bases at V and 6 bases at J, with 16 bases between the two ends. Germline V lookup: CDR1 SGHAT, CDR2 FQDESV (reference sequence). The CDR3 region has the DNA TGTGCCAGCAGCGACGGACGGGGGACGGCCGGGGAGCTGTTTTTT. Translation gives CASSDGRGTAGELFF.

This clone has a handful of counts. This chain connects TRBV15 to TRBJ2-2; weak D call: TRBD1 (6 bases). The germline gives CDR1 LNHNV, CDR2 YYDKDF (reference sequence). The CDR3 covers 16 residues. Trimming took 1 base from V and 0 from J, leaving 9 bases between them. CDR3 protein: CATSRGQGTNTGELFF. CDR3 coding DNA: TGTGCCACCAGCAGAGGGCAGGGGACGAACACCGGGGAGCTGTTTTTT.

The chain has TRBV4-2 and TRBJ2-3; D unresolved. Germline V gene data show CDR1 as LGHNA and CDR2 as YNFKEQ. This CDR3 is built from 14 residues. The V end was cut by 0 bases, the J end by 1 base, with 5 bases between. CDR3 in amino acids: CASSQDLGTDTQYF. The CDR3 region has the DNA TGTGCCAGCAGCCAAGATCTAGGCACAGATACGCAGTATTTT.

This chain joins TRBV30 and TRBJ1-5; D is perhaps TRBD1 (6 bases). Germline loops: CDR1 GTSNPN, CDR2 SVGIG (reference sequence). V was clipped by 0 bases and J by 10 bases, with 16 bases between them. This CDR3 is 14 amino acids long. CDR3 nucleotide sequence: TGTGCCTGGAGTGTTTGGACAGCCAGTGATCCCCAGCATTTT. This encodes CAWSVWTASDPQHF.

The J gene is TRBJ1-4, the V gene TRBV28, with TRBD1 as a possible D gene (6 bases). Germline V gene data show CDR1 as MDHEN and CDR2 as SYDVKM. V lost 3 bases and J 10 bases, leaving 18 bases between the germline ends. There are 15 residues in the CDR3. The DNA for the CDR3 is TGTGCCAGCAGTTTCGGGGGGGCGATACATAGAAAACTGTTTTTT. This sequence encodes CASSFGGAIHRKLFF. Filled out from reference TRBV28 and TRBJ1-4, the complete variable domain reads DVKVTQSSRYLVKRTGEKVFLECVQDMDHENMFWYRQDPGLGLRLIYFSYDVKMKEKGDIPEGYSVSREKKERFSLILESASTNQTSMYLCASSFGGAIHRKLFFGSGTQLSVL.

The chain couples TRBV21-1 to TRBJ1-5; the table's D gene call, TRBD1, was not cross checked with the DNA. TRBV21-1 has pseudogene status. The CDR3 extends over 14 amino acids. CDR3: CASRRQPPNQPQHF. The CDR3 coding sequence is TGTGCCAGCAGAAGACAGCCTCCTAATCAGCCCCAGCATTTT.

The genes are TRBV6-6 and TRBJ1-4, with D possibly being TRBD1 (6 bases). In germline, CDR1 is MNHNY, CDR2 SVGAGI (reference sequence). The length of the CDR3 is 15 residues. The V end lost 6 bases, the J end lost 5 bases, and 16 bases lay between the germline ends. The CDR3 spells CASRPKTGPNEKLFF. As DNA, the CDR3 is TGTGCCAGCAGACCCAAGACAGGCCCGAATGAAAAACTGTTTTTT.

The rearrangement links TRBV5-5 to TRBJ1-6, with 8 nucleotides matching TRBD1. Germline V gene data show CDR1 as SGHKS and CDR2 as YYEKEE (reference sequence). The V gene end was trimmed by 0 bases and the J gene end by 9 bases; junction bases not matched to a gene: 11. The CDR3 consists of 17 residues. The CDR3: CASSLDRGGLGSSPLHF. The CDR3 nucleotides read TGTGCCAGCAGCTTGGACAGGGGGGGCCTTGGGAGTTCACCCCTCCACTTT.

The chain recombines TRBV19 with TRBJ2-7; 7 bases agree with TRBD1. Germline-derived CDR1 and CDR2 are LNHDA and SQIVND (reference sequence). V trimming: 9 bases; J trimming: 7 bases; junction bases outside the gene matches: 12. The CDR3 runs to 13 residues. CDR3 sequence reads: CASRDSGSREQYF. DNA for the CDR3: TGTGCCAGCCGGGACAGCGGCTCCAGAGAGCAGTACTTC.

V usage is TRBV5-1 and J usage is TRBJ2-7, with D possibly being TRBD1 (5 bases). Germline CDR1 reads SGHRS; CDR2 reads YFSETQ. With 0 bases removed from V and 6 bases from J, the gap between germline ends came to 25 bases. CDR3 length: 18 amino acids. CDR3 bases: TGCGCCAGCAGCTTGGGATTGTATGACAGCCCTATAAGGGGCGAGCAGTACTTC. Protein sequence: CASSLGLYDSPIRGEQYF.

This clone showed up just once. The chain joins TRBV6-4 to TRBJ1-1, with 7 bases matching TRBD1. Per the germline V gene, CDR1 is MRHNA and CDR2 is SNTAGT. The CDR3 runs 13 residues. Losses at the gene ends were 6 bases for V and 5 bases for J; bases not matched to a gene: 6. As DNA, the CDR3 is TGTGCCAGCAGGATGACAGGGAGTACTGAAGCTTTCTTT. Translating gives CASRMTGSTEAFF.

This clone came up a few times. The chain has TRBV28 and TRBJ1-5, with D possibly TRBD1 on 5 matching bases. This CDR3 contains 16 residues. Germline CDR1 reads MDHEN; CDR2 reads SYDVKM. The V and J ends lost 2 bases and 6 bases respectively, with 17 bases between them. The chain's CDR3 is CASSLAPLGVAQPQHF. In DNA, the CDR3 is TGTGCCAGCAGTTTAGCCCCGTTAGGGGTGGCTCAGCCCCAGCATTTT.

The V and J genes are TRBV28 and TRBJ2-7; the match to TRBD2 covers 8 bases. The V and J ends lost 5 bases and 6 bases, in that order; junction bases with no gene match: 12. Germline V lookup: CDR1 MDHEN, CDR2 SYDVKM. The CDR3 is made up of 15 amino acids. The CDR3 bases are TGTGCCAGCAGTCCCCACACGGGGGGGACCACCGAGCAGTACTTC. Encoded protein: CASSPHTGGTTEQYF.

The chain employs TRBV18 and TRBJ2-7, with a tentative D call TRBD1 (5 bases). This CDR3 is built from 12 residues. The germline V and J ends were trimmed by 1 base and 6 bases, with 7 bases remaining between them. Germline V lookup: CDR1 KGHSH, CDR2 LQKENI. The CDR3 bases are TGTGCCAGCTCACCACAGGGGTTCGAGCAGTACTTC. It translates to CASSPQGFEQYF.

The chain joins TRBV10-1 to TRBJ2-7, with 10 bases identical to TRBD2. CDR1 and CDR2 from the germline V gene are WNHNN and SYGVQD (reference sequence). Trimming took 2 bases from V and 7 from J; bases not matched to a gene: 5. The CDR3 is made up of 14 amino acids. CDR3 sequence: CASSESGGAREQYF. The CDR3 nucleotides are TGCGCCAGCAGTGAGAGCGGGGGGGCACGGGAGCAGTACTTC.